This T cell receptor (beta chain) stems from a study of blood T cell repertoires in COVID-19. Germline CDR1 is MNHEY and CDR2 is SVGAGI. V shed 2 bases and J shed 11 bases, with 6 bases lying between them. The CDR3 extends over 11 amino acids. The protocol was immunoSEQ multiplex PCR, while the TCRdb copy is restricted to in-frame clones and leaves out a portion. This sample has approximately 160,000 clones; around 84% occur once, and the top ten carry about 6.8%. The sample consisted of peripheral blood. The TCR originated in a woman aged 45 to 65 in a cohort sampled during active or convalescent COVID-19. This chain links TRBV6-5 with TRBJ1-4; D unclear. This chain's CDR3 is CASSYLGKLFF. The CDR3, as DNA: TGTGCCAGCAGTTACCTCGGGAAACTGTTTTTT.